This record concerns one TCR beta chain sequence. This CDR3 is 14 amino acids long. Trimming stripped 5 bases from V and 5 bases from J, with 15 bases between. The data are from a study of identical twins. Template switching created a universal primer site, and the cDNA included unique molecular identifiers. TCRdb processed the 5' RACE reads anew with MiXCR; each CDR3 protein has one entry. The profile shows about 690,000 distinct CDR3 sequences, around 21% of them singletons. The data also belong to a second study, concerning T cells expressing NK-cell markers.

The clonotype originates from a woman under 30 in good health. The chain is built from TRBV12-3 or TRBV12-4 and TRBJ1-1, with D possibly TRBD1 on 6 matching bases. Sequencing was carried out using PBMCs. The CDR3, as DNA: TGTGCCAGCAGTAACAGGGAGTTTAGGACTGAAGCTTTCTTT. Translation: CASSNREFRTEAFF.